This T cell receptor (beta chain) was found in a study of blood T cell repertoires in COVID-19. Study in general: COVID-19 samples, acute and convalescent, were from the United States, Italy and Spain. Nucleic acid was either cDNA or gDNA, and it came from T cells, B-cell-depleted T cells, or PBMCs.

Original handling: How many nucleated cells were present was estimated from reference gene primer amplification. Generated by immunoSEQ multiplex PCR, the TCRdb table keeps only in-frame clones and is missing some. V and J calls and clone size are copied from that table; D and trimming were computed from the DNA. Here the sample spans about 23,000 clones, around 88% being singletons. This CDR3 region has 15 residues. Trimming pared 1 base from V and 0 bases from J, leaving 11 bases between. Germline CDR1 and CDR2: SGHNT and YYREEE (reference sequence). The genes are TRBV5-4 and TRBJ2-7, with D unclear. Input material: peripheral blood. The receptor was isolated from a human donor with acute or convalescent COVID-19. The donor label of this sample is uncertain. The CDR3 reads CASSLKERSSYEQYF. In nucleotides, the CDR3 is TGTGCCAGCAGCTTGAAGGAGAGAAGCTCCTACGAGCAGTACTTC.